The 28 T cell receptor beta chains below come from one sample, sequenced in a study of cytomegalovirus exposure and HLA in healthy donors. TCRdb keeps only in-frame clones here, not all; method: immunoSEQ multiplex PCR. The repertoire holds 50,000 or so clones, with 94% as singletons. The specimen sequenced was PBMCs. The receptors come from a woman aged 18-29 years in good health and CMV-seropositive.

The chain is built from TRBV28 and TRBJ2-1; 8 bases fit TRBD2. This CDR3 comprises 16 residues. Germline values: CDR1 MDHEN, CDR2 SYDVKM. Trimming took 4 bases from V and 6 from J; bases not matched to a gene: 11. Written as DNA, the CDR3 is TGTGCCAGCAGTTCCCCCAGGAGCGGGAGCATCAATGAGCAGTTCTTC. This encodes CASSSPRSGSINEQFF.

The chain has TRBV11-2 and TRBJ1-1; 10 positions match TRBD1. Germline CDR1 and CDR2: SGHAT and FQNNGV. The CDR3 runs 16 residues. The V gene end was trimmed by 1 base and the J gene end by 1 base; junction bases not matched to a gene: 3. The CDR3 spells CASSLGGQGRNTEAFF. The CDR3 DNA is TGTGCCAGCAGCTTAGGGGGACAGGGGAGGAACACTGAAGCTTTCTTT.

The V and J genes are TRBV6-6 and TRBJ1-2; D gene ambiguous. The CDR3 loop spans 14 amino acids. CDR1 is MNHNY, CDR2 SVGAGI, per germline (reference sequence). V gave up 6 bases and J gave up 1 base, with 12 bases separating them. The CDR3 reads CASRPNRDNYGYTF. DNA of the CDR3: TGTGCCAGCAGGCCTAACAGAGATAACTATGGCTACACCTTC.

The chain uses TRBV10-2 and TRBJ2-7, with 11 bases matching TRBD2. Germline V CDR1 and CDR2: WSHSY, SAAADI. The CDR3 runs to 15 residues. The V segment lost 4 bases and the J segment 1 base; nucleotides outside the gene matches: 3. CDR3 DNA: TGCGCCAGCAGTGGACTAGCGGGGCTTTCCTACGAGCAGTACTTC. The encoded protein is CASSGLAGLSYEQYF.

This clone appeared once. The chain joins TRBV21-1 to TRBJ2-7; no check of the table's D call, TRBD2, against the DNA was made. TRBV21-1 counts as a pseudogene. The CDR3 totals 15 residues. CDR3 DNA sequence: TGTGCCAGCAGCGCCCGGACTAGCGGTAACTACGAGCAGTACTTC. Protein product: CASSARTSGNYEQYF.

This sequence joins TRBV7-2 and TRBJ1-5, with 7 bases lining up with TRBD1. J was trimmed by 4 bases and V by 4 bases; bases with no gene match: 7. The CDR3 length is 15 residues. Germline values: CDR1 SGHTA, CDR2 FQGNSA. The CDR3 is CASSSLQGVNQPQHF. The CDR3 region has the DNA TGTGCCAGCAGCTCGCTTCAGGGGGTAAATCAGCCCCAGCATTTT.

The CDR3 DNA sequence: TGTGCCAGCTCACCACTAGACAGGGGAACGATGGGCACTGAAGCTTTCTTT. Its protein product is CASSPLDRGTMGTEAFF. V is TRBV18 and J is TRBJ1-1; 8 bases line up with TRBD1. Germline V lookup: CDR1 KGHSH, CDR2 LQKENI. V was pared by 1 base and J by 4 bases, with 11 bases of the junction left unmatched. CDR3 length: 17 residues.

V and J are TRBV25-1 and TRBJ2-3; D might be TRBD2 (6 bases). CDR3 length: 16 amino acids. CDR1 and CDR2 from the germline V gene are MGHDK and SYGVNS. The ends were cut back, 6 bases at V and 1 base at J, with 17 bases in the middle. In nucleotides, the CDR3 is TGTGCCAGCAGGGGATTAGCGGAGCCCGGCACAGATACGCAGTATTTT. Protein: CASRGLAEPGTDTQYF.

This clone was observed once. The V and J genes are TRBV7-2 and TRBJ1-2; the D gene is possibly TRBD1 (5 bases). Looked up from germline, CDR1 is SGHTA and CDR2 is FQGNSA. V was pared by 1 base and J by 2 bases, with 17 bases between. The length of the CDR3 is 17 residues. The CDR3 is CASSLDAGRRLNYGYTF. CDR3 bases: TGTGCCAGCAGCTTAGACGCGGGGCGGCGCCTCAACTATGGCTACACCTTC.

The rearrangement joins TRBV30 to TRBJ2-7; 7 nucleotides match TRBD1. V trimming: 3 bases; J trimming: 1 base; junction bases outside the gene matches: 3. Germline V gives CDR1 GTSNPN, CDR2 SVGIG (reference sequence). The length of the CDR3 is 13 residues. The CDR3 DNA is TGTGCCTGGAGCCAGGGGGTTTCCTACGAGCAGTACTTC. Encoded protein: CAWSQGVSYEQYF. The full variable domain, rest sourced from reference TRBV30 and TRBJ2-7, is SQTIHQWPATLVQPVGSPLSLECTVEGTSNPNLYWYRQAAGRGLQLLFYSVGIGQISSEVPQNLSASRPQDRQFILSSKKLLLSDSGFYLCAWSQGVSYEQYFGPGTRLTVT.

The chain is built from TRBV30 and TRBJ2-5; 9 bases are shared with TRBD1. CDR3 length: 13 amino acids. Germline V gene data show CDR1 as GTSNPN and CDR2 as SVGIG (reference sequence). Trimming cost V 5 bases and J 3 bases; bases outside gene matches: 4. The CDR3: CAWSTGGKETQYF. The DNA for the CDR3 is TGTGCCTGGTCGACAGGGGGTAAAGAGACCCAGTACTTC.

The chain carries TRBV28 and TRBJ1-5, with 9 bases identical to TRBD1. There are 17 residues in the CDR3. V lost 3 bases, J lost 1 base, and 7 bases stayed unmatched. Germline V gene lookup returns CDR1 MDHEN and CDR2 SYDVKM. CDR3 sequence reads: CASSLGDRVVSNQPQHF. The CDR3 DNA reads as TGTGCCAGCAGTTTGGGGGACAGGGTCGTCAGCAATCAGCCCCAGCATTTT.

The chain carries TRBV10-3 and TRBJ2-7, with TRBD2 as a possible D gene (6 bases). Germline CDR1 is ENHRY and CDR2 is SYGVKD. The V and J ends lost 0 bases and 0 bases respectively, with 12 bases between them. The CDR3 extends over 16 amino acids. The CDR3 spells CAISESGGSSSYEQYF. For the CDR3, the DNA is TGTGCCATCAGTGAGTCAGGAGGGTCAAGCTCCTACGAGCAGTACTTC.

The V call is TRBV11-2, the J call TRBJ2-1; TRBD2 matches at 10 bases. Germline V gene lookup returns CDR1 SGHAT and CDR2 FQNNGV. The CDR3 runs to 15 residues. Germline trimming cut 0 bases from V and 7 bases from J; bases unmatched to any gene: 3. CDR3 sequence: CASSLEASGSNEQFF. Written as DNA, the CDR3 is TGTGCCAGCAGCTTAGAGGCTAGCGGGAGTAATGAGCAGTTCTTC.

The V and J genes are TRBV7-6 and TRBJ2-7; TRBD2 aligns across 12 bases. J gave up 4 bases and V 1 base, and 5 bases lay outside the gene matches. In germline, CDR1 is SGHVS, CDR2 FNYEAQ. This CDR3 contains 16 residues. This CDR3 is CASSLDRLAGGYEQYF. DNA of the CDR3: TGTGCCAGCAGCTTAGATCGCCTAGCGGGAGGGTACGAGCAGTACTTC.

The V gene is TRBV7-8, the J gene TRBJ2-1, with 8 bases aligning to TRBD1. Germline V gene sequence: CDR1 SGHVS, CDR2 FQNEAQ. The CDR3 consists of 16 residues. V lost 5 bases to trimming and J lost 4 bases; unmatched junction nucleotides: 10. The CDR3 coding sequence is TGTGCCAGCAGCCTCTACCAGGGGGCGGGATACAATGAGCAGTTCTTC. Translating gives CASSLYQGAGYNEQFF.

The chain joins TRBV7-2 to TRBJ2-2, with 8 bases that match TRBD2. This CDR3 has 15 residues. With 0 bases clipped from V and 5 bases from J, the junction kept 2 bases outside the gene matches. Looked up from germline, CDR1 is SGHTA and CDR2 is FQGNSA. This CDR3 is CASSLAVAGTGELFF. The CDR3 DNA sequence: TGTGCCAGCAGCTTAGCGGTAGCGGGGACCGGGGAGCTGTTTTTT.

In DNA, the CDR3 is TGTGCCAGCAGTCAAGGACAGGGCTACAATCAGCCCCAGCATTTT. Its translation is CASSQGQGYNQPQHF. This chain uses TRBV27 with TRBJ1-5, with 8 bases fitting TRBD1. CDR1 and CDR2 (germline): MNHEY, SMNVEV (reference sequence). V lost 5 bases, J lost 3 bases, and 6 bases stayed unmatched. The length of the CDR3 is 15 residues.

V usage is TRBV30 and J usage is TRBJ2-2; the match to TRBD2 covers 9 bases. Trimming at V came to 8 bases and at J to 0 bases, leaving 7 bases not matched to a gene. Germline V CDR1 and CDR2: GTSNPN, SVGIG (reference sequence). The CDR3 is 15 residues long. CDR3 sequence (DNA): TGTGCCGTTAGGACTAGCGCATCGAACACCGGGGAGCTGTTTTTT. This translates into CAVRTSASNTGELFF.

The V and J genes are TRBV7-3 and TRBJ1-1; 9 bases line up with TRBD1. J lost 2 bases, V lost 4 bases, and 11 bases had no gene match. The germline gives CDR1 SGHTA, CDR2 FQGTGA. The CDR3 extends over 17 amino acids. The CDR3 DNA reads as TGTGCCAGCAGCTCTACAGGGGGCGGATGGCCTAACACTGAAGCTTTCTTT. As protein: CASSSTGGGWPNTEAFF.

The chain links TRBV27 to TRBJ2-7; 12 bases are shared with TRBD2. The germline V gene has CDR1 MNHEY and CDR2 SMNVEV (reference sequence). V shed 2 bases, J shed 0 bases, and the junction held 11 bases outside the gene matches. This CDR3 has 19 amino acids. The CDR3 nucleotides read TGTGCCAGCAGTTTAGCGTCTAGCGGGAGGGTCCGAAGCTCCTACGAGCAGTACTTC. Translated, it gives CASSLASSGRVRSSYEQYF.

The rearrangement uses TRBV30 and TRBJ2-2; the match to TRBD2 covers 10 bases. The CDR3 is 16 amino acids. The V gene's germline CDR1 is GTSNPN and CDR2 SVGIG (reference sequence). J was trimmed by 8 bases and V by 5 bases; bases with no gene match: 14. For the CDR3, the DNA is TGTGCCTGGGCCCGTATGTCTAGCGGGAGAACTGGGGAGCTGTTTTTT. Its translation is CAWARMSSGRTGELFF.

The chain combines TRBV10-1 with TRBJ2-3, with 10 positions matching TRBD2. J gave up 8 bases and V 0 bases, and 5 bases lay outside the gene matches. Germline lookup yields CDR1 WNHNN and CDR2 SYGVQD (reference sequence). The CDR3 is made up of 15 amino acids. The CDR3 loop reads CASSESSGRRGTQYF. CDR3 in DNA: TGCGCCAGCAGTGAGTCTAGCGGGAGGAGAGGTACGCAGTATTTT.

The sample holds one count of this clone. This rearrangement joins TRBV5-4 to TRBJ2-2; TRBD2 might be the D (6 bases). This CDR3 comprises 14 residues. Germline lookup yields CDR1 SGHNT and CDR2 YYREEE (reference sequence). Trimming took off 10 bases at V and 3 bases at J, with 16 bases between the two ends. Here the CDR3 reads CAVLEGPDTGELFF. For the CDR3, the DNA is TGTGCCGTCTTGGAGGGCCCGGACACCGGGGAGCTGTTTTTT.

The chain couples TRBV19 to TRBJ1-2; D is perhaps TRBD1 (6 bases). Trimming shortened V by 5 bases and J by 7 bases, and 11 bases separated the two germline ends. The germline CDR1 and CDR2 sequences are LNHDA and SQIVND (reference sequence). The CDR3 loop spans 12 amino acids. The CDR3 protein is CASSSQGGGYTF. Written as DNA, the CDR3 is TGTGCCAGTAGTTCACAGGGTGGTGGCTACACCTTC.

This chain joins TRBV5-5 and TRBJ1-2; no clear D gene. V shed 2 bases and J shed 5 bases, with 13 bases lying between them. The CDR3 sequence is 14 residues long. Germline V CDR1 and CDR2: SGHKS, YYEKEE (reference sequence). The CDR3 spells CASSLGNGVYGYTF. CDR3 in DNA: TGTGCCAGCAGCTTAGGTAACGGAGTTTATGGCTACACCTTC.

The chain joins TRBV28 to TRBJ2-7, with TRBD1 identical over 9 bases. Per germline, CDR1 MDHEN and CDR2 SYDVKM. The CDR3 has 14 residues. Germline trimming cut 5 bases from V and 4 bases from J; bases unmatched to any gene: 6. The DNA for the CDR3 is TGTGCCAGCAGTGACCCGGGACAGGGTTACGAGCAGTACTTC. This codes for CASSDPGQGYEQYF.

V and J are TRBV30 and TRBJ1-2, with D hard to call. The CDR3 is 14 residues long. V dropped 6 bases and J dropped 4 bases, with 18 bases sitting between them. The germline CDR1 and CDR2 sequences are GTSNPN and SVGIG (reference sequence). The CDR3 sequence is CACPLREEGYGYTF. As DNA, the CDR3 is TGTGCCTGCCCTCTTCGGGAGGAAGGCTATGGCTACACCTTC.